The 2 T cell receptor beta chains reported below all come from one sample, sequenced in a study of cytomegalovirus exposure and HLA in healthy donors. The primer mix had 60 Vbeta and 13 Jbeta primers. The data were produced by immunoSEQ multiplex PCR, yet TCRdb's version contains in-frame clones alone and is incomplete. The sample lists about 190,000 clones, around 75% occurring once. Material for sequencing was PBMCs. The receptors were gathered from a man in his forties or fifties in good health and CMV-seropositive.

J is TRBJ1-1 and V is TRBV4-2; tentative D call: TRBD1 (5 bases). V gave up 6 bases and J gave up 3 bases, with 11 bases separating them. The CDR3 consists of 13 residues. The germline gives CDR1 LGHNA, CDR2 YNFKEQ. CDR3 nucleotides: TGTGCCAGCAGTTCCCCGGGGGACACTGAAGCTTTCTTT. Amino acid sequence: CASSSPGDTEAFF.

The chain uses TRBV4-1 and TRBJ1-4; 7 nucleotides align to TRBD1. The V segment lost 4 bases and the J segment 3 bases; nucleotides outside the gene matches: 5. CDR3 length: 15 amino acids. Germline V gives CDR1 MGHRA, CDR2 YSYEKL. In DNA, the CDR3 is TGCGCCAGCAGCCTCGACAGGGCCGCTAATGAAAAACTGTTTTTT. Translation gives CASSLDRAANEKLFF.